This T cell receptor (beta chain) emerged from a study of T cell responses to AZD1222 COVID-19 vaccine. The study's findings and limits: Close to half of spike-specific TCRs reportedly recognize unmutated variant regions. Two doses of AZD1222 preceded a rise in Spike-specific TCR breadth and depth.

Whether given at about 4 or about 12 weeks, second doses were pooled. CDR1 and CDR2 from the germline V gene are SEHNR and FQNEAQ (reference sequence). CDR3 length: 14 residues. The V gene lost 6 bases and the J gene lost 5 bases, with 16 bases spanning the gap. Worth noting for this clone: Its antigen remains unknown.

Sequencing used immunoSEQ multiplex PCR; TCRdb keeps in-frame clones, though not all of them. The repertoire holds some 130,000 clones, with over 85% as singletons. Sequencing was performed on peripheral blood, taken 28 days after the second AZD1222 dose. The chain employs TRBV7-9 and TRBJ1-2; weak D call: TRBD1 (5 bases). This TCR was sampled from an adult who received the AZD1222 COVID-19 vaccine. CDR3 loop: CASRSSGGPYGYTF. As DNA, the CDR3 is TGTGCCAGCAGGTCCTCGGGGGGACCTTATGGCTACACCTTC.